One TCR beta chain is described in this entry. The sample is drawn from a study of blood T cell repertoires in COVID-19. Study summary: T cells, B-cell-depleted T cells, or PBMCs supplied cDNA or gDNA.

Sequencing was performed with immunoSEQ multiplex PCR; in TCRdb, only in-frame clones are kept and a portion is missing. The repertoire consists of 130,000 to 150,000 clones, with around four fifths occurring once and the leading ten covering approximately 2.7%. There are 16 residues in the CDR3. In germline, CDR1 is LGHDT, CDR2 YNNKEL (reference sequence). The junction had 7 bases not matched to a gene; V was cut back by 5 bases and J by 1 base. The sequenced sample was peripheral blood. The TCR originated in a woman aged 40 to 50 with active or convalescent COVID-19. The chain employs TRBV3-1 (or the pseudogene TRBV3-2) and TRBJ1-1; 10 bases match TRBD1. The CDR3 sequence: CASSFGQGGSNTEAFF. In DNA, the CDR3 is TGTGCCAGCAGCTTCGGACAGGGGGGATCGAACACTGAAGCTTTCTTT.